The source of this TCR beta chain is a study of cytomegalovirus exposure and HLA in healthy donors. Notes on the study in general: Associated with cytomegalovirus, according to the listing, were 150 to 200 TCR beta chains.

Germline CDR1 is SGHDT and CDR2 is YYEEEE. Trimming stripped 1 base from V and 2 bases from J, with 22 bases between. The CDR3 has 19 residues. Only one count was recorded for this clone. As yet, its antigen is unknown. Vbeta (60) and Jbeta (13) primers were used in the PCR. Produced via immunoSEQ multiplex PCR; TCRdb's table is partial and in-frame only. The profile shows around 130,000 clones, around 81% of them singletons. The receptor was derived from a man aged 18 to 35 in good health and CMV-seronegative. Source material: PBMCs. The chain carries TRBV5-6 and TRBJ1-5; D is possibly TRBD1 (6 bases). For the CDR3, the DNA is TGTGCCAGCAGCTTGCGGCGGGGGGCGCAGGGGTATGGCAATCAGCCCCAGCATTTT. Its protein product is CASSLRRGAQGYGNQPQHF.